The sequence of this T cell receptor beta chain was determined in a study of cytomegalovirus exposure and HLA in healthy donors. General study results and limits: Rare TCR sequences dominated, though some public TCRs recurred in many donors. In vitro testing confirmed three CMV-associated chains as specific for CMV antigens.

The validation cohort, a group of over a hundred subjects, included the donors and was separate from the roughly 670-subject first cohort. Trimming removed 0 bases from V and 4 bases from J; junction bases left unmatched: 4. The CDR3 consists of 16 residues. Germline V CDR1 and CDR2: LGHNA, YSLEER. Some clones are missing from TCRdb's copy, which holds only in-frame ones; the method was immunoSEQ multiplex PCR. The sample has some 98,000 clones, about 90% seen once. Turning to this clone: Its antigen remains unknown.

The genes are TRBV4-3 and TRBJ1-3; 9 bases are a match to TRBD1. The material sequenced was PBMCs. The sequence was collected from a man between 18 and 35 years old in good health and CMV-seropositive. The CDR3 DNA reads TGCGCCAGCAGCCAAGACTCCGGGACAGGGGGAAACACCATATATTTT. It codes for CASSQDSGTGGNTIYF.